This record covers a single TCR beta chain. In this sample, this clonotype turned up a few times. What this receptor recognizes is not known. Per-base quality was not reported, and no clone a single base away is much larger than it. The data stem from a study of neurological immune-mediated disorders (dated by TCRdb to between 2019 and 2020). In the study overall: The study compared peripheral blood TCR-beta repertoires of HTLV-I-associated myelopathy (HAM/TSP) patients, multiple sclerosis patients and healthy controls using UMI-based sequencing. The cohort comprised roughly 69 subjects: some 14 HAM/TSP patients, approximately 34 multiple sclerosis patients and about 20 healthy controls. The roughly 99 TCR-beta libraries covered PBMC samples along with longitudinal samples, technical triplicates, and paired sorted CD4+ and CD8+ T-cell subsets.

To synthesize cDNA, template-switch 5'RACE was performed with a primer carrying a 10-nucleotide random unique molecular identifier so that each TCR transcript was tagged. Every sequencing run covered 15-18 subjects and yielded more than 160 million TCR-beta sequences. Total RNA was extracted with the RNeasy kit. TCR-beta VDJ regions were amplified with primers for the TCR constant region and the 5'RACE anchor, using the KAPA Real-time Library Amplification kit. Sample indexes and Illumina adaptors were added in a first PCR, after which library yield was increased in a second PCR. After Ampure bead purification, the roughly 650 bp TCR product was size-selected on a 2% E-gel SizeSelection system. Before pooling, libraries had their quality checked on a Bioanalyzer, their concentration measured with Qubit, and their quantity determined with the Kapa Library Quantification kit. Libraries were sequenced paired-end 2 x 150 bp on an Illumina HiSeq 2500. To increase sequence diversity, about 25-31% phiX was spiked into each library pool. The original methods were these. Quality-filtered reads were processed with the UMI-based MiGEC pipeline, and over 75% of raw TCR sequences were removed by the MiGEC pipeline during error correction. IMGT germline references were used for aligning VDJ genes, and each clonotype was defined as a unique CDR3 amino acid sequence together with its V-J genes. Clonal expansion, Shannon diversity and CDR3 relatedness (CalcPairwiseDistances, ClusterSamples) were evaluated with VDJtools, and phylogenetic trees were built with CLCbio workbench. Clones with at least 8 unique UMIs were defined as expanded, with this threshold being based on coefficient-of-variation modelling across technical triplicates. The public reads were quality trimmed at Q25 with fastp and then assembled into clones with MiXCR by TCRdb, keeping productive beta chains. Duplicate CDR3 protein sequences are folded into a single record with the most common DNA and genes. It is TCRdb's table, rather than the study itself, that gives the V and J calls and clone size. In this sample the table shows 80,000 or so distinct CDR3 sequences, approximately 10% of which occur a single time. The top ten hold about 1.7% of the sample.

The healthy controls were volunteers from blood banks in Maryland, USA. For the unsorted PBMC libraries, 2 million PBMCs were stored in RNAlater at -80 degrees C until RNA extraction and were used to generate the libraries. Peripheral blood underwent Ficoll-Hypaque density gradient centrifugation to isolate PBMCs, which were then cryopreserved in liquid nitrogen. What the study reported, not specific to this receptor: The highest TCR clonal expansion was observed in HAM/TSP patients, whereas the lowest was observed in MS patients, even when compared with healthy controls. No identical CDR3 amino acid sequences were found to be shared among expanded clones across subjects, suggesting that TCR-beta repertoires were private in all groups.

V has 4 bases trimmed and J has 9 bases trimmed; junction bases matching no gene number 7. The cysteine opens and the phenylalanine closes a CDR3 of 15 amino acids. CDR3 DNA is the only sequence kept; it has 45 bases, read in frame from the first base. CDR1 MDHEN and CDR2 SYDVKM were looked up in the germline V gene. The TCR sequence derives from a man in his forties or fifties in good health. The sequenced material came from PBMCs. Here the chain combines TRBV28 and TRBJ2-1, with 12 bases matching TRBD2. The CDR3 in this case is CASSYTSGGPGEQFF. The sequenced DNA: TGTGCCAGCAGTTATACTAGCGGGGGGCCCGGTGAGCAGTTCTTC.